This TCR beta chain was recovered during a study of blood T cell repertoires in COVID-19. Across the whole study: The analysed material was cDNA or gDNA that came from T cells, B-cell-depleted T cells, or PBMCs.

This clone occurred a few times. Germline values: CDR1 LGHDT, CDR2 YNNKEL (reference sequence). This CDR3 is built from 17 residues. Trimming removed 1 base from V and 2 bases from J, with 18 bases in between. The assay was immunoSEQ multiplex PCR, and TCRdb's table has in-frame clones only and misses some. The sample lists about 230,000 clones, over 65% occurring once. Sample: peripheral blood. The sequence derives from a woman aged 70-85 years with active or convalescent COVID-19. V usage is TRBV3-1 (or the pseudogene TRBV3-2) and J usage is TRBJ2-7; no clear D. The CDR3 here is CASSQVPCRLNTYEQYF. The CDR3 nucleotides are TGTGCCAGCAGCCAAGTCCCTTGCAGGCTCAACACCTACGAGCAGTACTTC.